This is a list of T cell receptor beta chains from one sample in a study of CD8 T cells in Susac syndrome. TCRdb used MiXCR to reprocess the immunoSEQ multiplex PCR reads, holding one entry per CDR3 protein. The sample contains 110,000 or so distinct CDR3 sequences, about 95% of which appear only once. Input material: CD4+ T cells from PBMCs. These TCRs come from a human donor in good health. Each CDR3 is given with its conserved first and last residue. The D gene is left open where the match is weak. Expanded clones are given a class, and other clones once, few, many or no size at all.

>NA|TRBJ2-7|TRBV7-9|TRBD1
CASSVRPGQGYYEQYF
TGTGCCAGCAGCGTCAGACCGGGACAGGGCTACTACGAGCAGTACTTC
>NA|TRBJ2-2|TRBV6-2/TRBV6-3|TRBD2
CASSPPVGGGTHTGELFF
TGTGCCAGCAGCCCCCCGGTGGGCGGGGGTACGCACACCGGGGAGCTGTTTTTT
>NA|TRBJ2-7|TRBV3-1|NA
CASSYRAGEQYF
TGTGCCAGCAGCTACAGGGCGGGGGAGCAGTACTTC
>NA|TRBJ2-3|TRBV30|NA
CAWSVLSFGDTQYF
TGTGCCTGGAGTGTGTTATCCTTTGGAGATACGCAGTATTTT
>NA|TRBJ1-6|TRBV12-3/TRBV12-4|NA
CASSFYGQNNSPLHF
TGTGCCAGCAGTTTTTATGGGCAGAATAATTCACCCCTCCACTTT
>NA|TRBJ2-5|TRBV3-1|NA
CASSQERSASRETQYF
TGTGCCAGCAGCCAAGAACGGTCGGCTAGCCGGGAGACCCAGTACTTC
>NA|TRBJ2-7|TRBV18|TRBD2
CASSPRGVLDSYEQYF
TGTGCCAGCTCACCTCGGGGGGTGCTTGACAGCTACGAGCAGTACTTC
>NA|TRBJ2-5|TRBV28|NA
CASSFTKSEETQYF
TGTGCCAGCAGTTTCACAAAATCTGAAGAGACCCAGTACTTC
>NA|TRBJ1-1|TRBV19|TRBD1
CASSSRDRVAEAFF
TGTGCCAGTAGTTCCCGGGACAGGGTGGCTGAAGCTTTCTTT
>NA|TRBJ2-6|TRBV19|NA
CASKDGALGANVLTF
TGTGCCAGTAAGGACGGGGCACTTGGGGCCAACGTCCTGACTTTC
>NA|TRBJ2-2|TRBV4-1|TRBD2
CASSQGSAGGLSGELFF
TGCGCCAGCAGCCAAGGCTCGGCGGGAGGATTGTCCGGGGAGCTGTTTTTT
>NA|TRBJ2-1|TRBV5-1|NA
CASSLATGNNEQFF
TGCGCCAGCAGCTTGGCAACAGGGAACAATGAGCAGTTCTTC
>once|TRBJ2-4|TRBV18|NA
CASSLAPGFKNIQYF
TGTGCCAGCTCACTAGCCCCCGGGTTCAAAAACATTCAGTACTTC
>NA|TRBJ2-5|TRBV20-1|NA
CSARHLKELGETQYF
TGCAGTGCTAGGCACCTGAAGGAACTAGGGGAGACCCAGTACTTC
>NA|TRBJ1-6|TRBV18|NA
CASSPLPPLPGTNSPLHF
TGTGCCAGCTCACCACTGCCCCCTCTGCCAGGAACTAATTCACCCCTCCACTTT
>few|TRBJ2-5|TRBV27|NA
CASSRKYQETQYF
TGTGCCAGCAGTAGAAAGTACCAAGAGACCCAGTACTTC
>NA|TRBJ2-7|TRBV7-3|TRBD1
CASSKTGGTYEQYF
TGTGCCAGCAGCAAGACAGGGGGTACCTACGAGCAGTACTTC
>NA|TRBJ2-7|TRBV7-8|NA
CASGARLVYEQYF
TGTGCCAGCGGAGCCAGACTGGTTTACGAGCAGTACTTC
>NA|TRBJ2-1|TRBV7-3|TRBD1
CASSKGTGASEQFF
TGTGCCAGCAGCAAAGGGACAGGGGCCAGTGAGCAGTTCTTC
>NA|TRBJ2-1|TRBV11-2|TRBD2
CASSLQRESAYNEQFF
TGTGCCAGCAGTCTTCAGCGGGAGTCCGCCTACAATGAGCAGTTCTTC
>NA|TRBJ1-3|TRBV3-1|NA
CASSWGAGNTIYF
TGTGCCAGCAGTTGGGGGGCTGGAAACACCATATATTTT
>NA|TRBJ2-2|TRBV29-1|NA
CSVADRANTGELFF
TGCAGCGTCGCTGACAGAGCCAACACCGGGGAGCTGTTTTTT
>NA|TRBJ2-5|TRBV12-3/TRBV12-4|TRBD2
CASSPLTSATQETQYF
TGTGCCAGCAGTCCGTTGACTAGCGCCACCCAAGAGACCCAGTACTTC
>NA|TRBJ1-5|TRBV20-1|NA
CSARDPELNQPQHF
TGCAGTGCTAGAGACCCCGAGCTGAATCAGCCCCAGCATTTT
>NA|TRBJ1-6|TRBV2|NA
CASRLTYNSPLHF
TGTGCCAGCAGATTGACATATAATTCACCCCTCCACTTT
>NA|TRBJ2-7|TRBV5-6|TRBD1
CASSAGTGGAYDYEQYF
TGTGCCAGCAGCGCAGGGACAGGGGGCGCATATGACTACGAGCAGTACTTC
>NA|TRBJ2-2|TRBV29-1|TRBD1
CSVGGGQGSGELFF
TGCAGCGTGGGGGGGGGACAGGGCTCCGGGGAGCTGTTTTTT
>NA|TRBJ2-5|TRBV6-5|TRBD2
CASSRTSGGVETQYF
TGTGCCAGCAGCCGGACTAGCGGGGGGGTGGAGACCCAGTACTTC
>NA|TRBJ2-2|TRBV2|NA
CASKAGELFF
TGTGCCAGCAAGGCCGGGGAGCTGTTTTTT
>NA|TRBJ2-1|TRBV4-1|NA
CASSQRLTKNEQFF
TGCGCCAGCAGCCAAAGATTGACAAAAAATGAGCAGTTCTTC
>once|TRBJ1-1|TRBV6-2/TRBV6-3|NA
CASSFSQLNTEAFF
TGTGCCAGCAGTTTCTCACAATTGAACACTGAAGCTTTCTTT